Sequencing of this TCR beta chain was carried out in a study of T cell clonotyping in hematopoietic cell transplantation (dated by TCRdb to the early 2020s). As for the study more broadly: A total of under 150 blood samples were gathered in the study from 35 to 45 consecutive transplant recipients along with their related donors. Patient recruitment ran from 2015 to January 2017, and follow-up continued until late 2020 or death.

TCR beta CDR3 regions were amplified from genomic DNA with the immunoSEQ assay, a bias-controlled multiplex PCR using V- and J-specific primers. A second PCR step added a proprietary barcode and Illumina adapter sequences to the CDR3 amplicons. CDR3 libraries were sequenced on an Illumina MiSeq instrument. The paper's processing steps were these. Export and quality control were handled in immunoSEQ Analyzer 3.0, while downstream analyses relied on R Bioconductor and Immunarch. Only productive rearrangements in the normalized downsampled data set were used to calculate repertoire metrics. In the normalized cohort, clonotypes with more than 5 templates were defined as pathologically expanded. The Inverse Simpson Index served as the measure of repertoire diversity. CMV-specificity analyses were carried out on the non-normalized data set to capture all clonotypes. TCRdb re-hosts the immuneACCESS table, in-frame sequences only. Its copies lack some clones; in the studies checked, an unresolved V gene accounts for under half of them, and the cause for the rest is not known. The V and J calls and the clone size are those of that table, but D and trimming were determined from the DNA. This sample comprises tens of thousands of clones, less than 95% of them detected only once. The ten largest clones take up around 0.81% of the sample.

Overall study outcomes, separate from this receptor: Overlap with donor repertoires was found for only a small fraction of recipient repertoires, with over 95% found to appear de novo at the given depth. The sample size was limited, and CD4 and CD8 repertoire contributions could not be separated because cells were not sorted. Recipient TCR diversity fell after transplant, with pathologically expanded clonotypes rising progressively from day 30 to day 180. Broader posttransplant TCR repertoire diversity was predicted by donor and pretransplant recipient Inverse Simpson Index values.

For TCR beta sequencing, blood samples came from the related transplant donors. Nuclei Lysis Solution was used to extract genomic DNA from fresh or cryopreserved unfractionated peripheral blood mononuclear cells. Of note for this clone: Its antigen remains undetermined. One end of the junction is discordant with germline, which a read error may explain.

The sequenced sample was peripheral blood mononuclear cells. The TCR originated in a woman between 50 and 59 years old in good health. Some clones in this sample may be carry-over from other donors' samples.

CDR3 loop: CASSEAGRGNHEQYF. At the DNA level, the sequence is TGTGCCAGCAGCGAAGCGGGGCGTGGGAATCACGAGCAGTACTTC. The chain is encoded by TRBV2 joined to TRBJ2-7; 7 of the junction bases match TRBD2. The CDR3 spans 15 residues, from the cysteine through the phenylalanine. The read is trimmed to its CDR3 DNA, 45 bases read in frame from base 1. The germline V gene specifies SNHLY as CDR1 and FYNNEI as CDR2. When the CDR3 is completed using the reference TRBV2 and TRBJ2-7 genes on either side, the full variable domain is EPEVTQTPSHQVTQMGQEVILRCVPISNHLYFYWYRQILGQKVEFLVSFYNNEISEKSEIFDDQFSVERPDGSNFTLKIRSTKLEDSAMYFCASSEAGRGNHEQYFGPGTRLTVT.